The clone carrying this TCR beta chain was recorded once. The sample originates from a study of blood T cell repertoires in COVID-19. Across the whole study: COVID-19 samples collected from the United States, Italy and Spain covered acute and convalescent phases. The analysed material was cDNA or gDNA that came from T cells, B-cell-depleted T cells, or PBMCs.

Original processing methods: The authors estimated nucleated cell counts from reference gene primer amplification. Generated by immunoSEQ multiplex PCR, the TCRdb table keeps only in-frame clones and is missing some. Clone size and the V and J calls come from that table; the DNA yielded D and trimming. The sample has tens of thousands of clones; around 85% are singletons. V shed 3 bases and J shed 0 bases, with 20 bases lying between them. Germline V CDR1 and CDR2: MNHEY, SMNVEV (reference sequence). The CDR3 covers 18 residues. The origin of this receptor is a man between 60 and 75 years old with acute or convalescent COVID-19. Sequenced input: peripheral blood. J is TRBJ1-1 and V is TRBV27; TRBD1 is a possible D gene (5 bases). The CDR3: CASSFVRGRSPVNTEAFF. As DNA, the CDR3 is TGTGCCAGCAGTTTTGTAAGGGGCCGATCACCCGTGAACACTGAAGCTTTCTTT.